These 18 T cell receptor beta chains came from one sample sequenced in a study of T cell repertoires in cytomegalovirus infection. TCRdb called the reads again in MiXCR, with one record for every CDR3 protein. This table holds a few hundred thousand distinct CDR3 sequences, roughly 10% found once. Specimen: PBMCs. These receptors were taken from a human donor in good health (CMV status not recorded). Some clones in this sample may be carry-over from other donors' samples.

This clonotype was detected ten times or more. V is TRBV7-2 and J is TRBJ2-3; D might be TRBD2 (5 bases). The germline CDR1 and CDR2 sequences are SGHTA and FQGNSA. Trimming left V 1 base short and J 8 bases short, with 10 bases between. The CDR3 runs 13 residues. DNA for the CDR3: TGTGCCAGCAGCTTAGGAGGCGGGCCTACGCAGTATTTT. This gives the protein CASSLGGGPTQYF.

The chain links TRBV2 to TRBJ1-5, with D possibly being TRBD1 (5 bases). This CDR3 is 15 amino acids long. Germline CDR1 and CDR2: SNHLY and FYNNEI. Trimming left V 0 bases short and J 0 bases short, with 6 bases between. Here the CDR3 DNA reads TGTGCCAGCAGTGAAGCGGGGGGTAGCAATCAGCCCCAGCATTTT. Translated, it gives CASSEAGGSNQPQHF.

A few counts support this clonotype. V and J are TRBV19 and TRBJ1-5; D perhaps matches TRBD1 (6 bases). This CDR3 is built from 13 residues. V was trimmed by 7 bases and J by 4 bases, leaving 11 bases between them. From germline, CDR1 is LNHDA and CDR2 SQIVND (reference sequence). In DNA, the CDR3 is TGTGCCAGTAATCGACAGGAGAATCAGCCCCAGCATTTT. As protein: CASNRQENQPQHF.

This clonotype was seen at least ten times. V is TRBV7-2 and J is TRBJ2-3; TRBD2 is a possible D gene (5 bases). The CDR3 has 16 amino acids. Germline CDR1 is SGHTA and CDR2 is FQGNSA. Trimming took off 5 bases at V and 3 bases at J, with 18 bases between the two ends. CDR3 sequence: CASSPPGLALTDTQYF. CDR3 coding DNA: TGTGCCAGCAGCCCACCCGGGCTAGCACTTACAGATACGCAGTATTTT.

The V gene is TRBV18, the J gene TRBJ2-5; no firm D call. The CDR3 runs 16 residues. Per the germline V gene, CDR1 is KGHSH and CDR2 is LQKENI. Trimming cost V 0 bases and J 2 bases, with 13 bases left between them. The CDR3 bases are TGTGCCAGCTCACCACCGGCAGGACGCCTACAAGAGACCCAGTACTTC. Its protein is CASSPPAGRLQETQYF.

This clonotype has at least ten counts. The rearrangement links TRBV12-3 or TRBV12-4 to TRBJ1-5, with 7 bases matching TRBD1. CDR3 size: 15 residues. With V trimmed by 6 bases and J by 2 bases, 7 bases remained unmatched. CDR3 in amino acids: CASSRRGTGNQPQHF. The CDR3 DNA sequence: TGTGCCAGCAGCCGCAGGGGGACAGGCAATCAGCCCCAGCATTTT.

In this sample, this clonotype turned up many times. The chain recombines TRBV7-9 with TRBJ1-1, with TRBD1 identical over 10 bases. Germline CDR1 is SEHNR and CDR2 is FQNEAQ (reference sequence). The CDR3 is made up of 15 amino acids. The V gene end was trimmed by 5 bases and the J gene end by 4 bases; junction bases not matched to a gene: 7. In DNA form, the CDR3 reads TGTGCCAGCAGCCATCGACAGGGGGCAAGCACTGAAGCTTTCTTT. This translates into CASSHRQGASTEAFF.

The CDR3 is CASSSTRLDTPNTGELFF. The CDR3 DNA follows: TGTGCCAGCAGCTCTACTCGACTCGACACCCCGAACACCGGGGAGCTGTTTTTT. This rearrangement joins TRBV7-9 to TRBJ2-2; no reliable D call. The CDR3 loop spans 18 amino acids. The germline V gene has CDR1 SEHNR and CDR2 FQNEAQ (reference sequence). V lost 4 bases and J lost 0, with 18 bases in between.

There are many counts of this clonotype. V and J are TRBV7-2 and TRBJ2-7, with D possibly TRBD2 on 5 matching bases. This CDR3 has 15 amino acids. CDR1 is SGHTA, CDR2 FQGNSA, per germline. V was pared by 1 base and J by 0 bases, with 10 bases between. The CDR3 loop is CASSLEYGDSYEQYF. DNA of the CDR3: TGTGCCAGCAGCTTAGAATACGGGGACTCCTACGAGCAGTACTTC. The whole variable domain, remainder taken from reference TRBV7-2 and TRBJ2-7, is GAGVSQSPSNKVTEKGKDVELRCDPISGHTALYWYRQSLGQGLEFLIYFQGNSAPDKSGLPSDRFSAERTGGSVSTLTIQRTQQEDSAVYLCASSLEYGDSYEQYFGPGTRLTVT.

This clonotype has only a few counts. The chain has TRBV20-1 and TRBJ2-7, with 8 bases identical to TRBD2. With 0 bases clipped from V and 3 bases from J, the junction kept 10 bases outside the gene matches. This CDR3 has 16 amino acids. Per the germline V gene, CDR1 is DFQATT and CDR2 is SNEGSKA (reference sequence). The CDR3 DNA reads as TGCAGTGCTAGAGAGACGAAGGCTAGCGGGCTCTACGAGCAGTACTTC. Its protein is CSARETKASGLYEQYF.

This chain's CDR3 is CSVEQGANQPQHF. DNA for the CDR3: TGCAGCGTCGAACAGGGGGCAAATCAGCCCCAGCATTTT. This chain links TRBV29-1 with TRBJ1-5; TRBD1 aligns across 9 bases. This CDR3 region has 13 residues. The V and J ends lost 6 bases and 4 bases, in that order; junction bases with no gene match: 4. CDR1 is SQVTM, CDR2 ANQGSEA, per germline.

As DNA, the CDR3 is TGCAGCGTAAGGTCGAACACCGGGGAGCTGTTTTTT. Amino acids: CSVRSNTGELFF. The V and J genes are TRBV29-1 and TRBJ2-2, with D hard to call. V lost 6 bases and J 0 bases, leaving 5 bases between the germline ends. The CDR3 contains 12 residues. Germline loops: CDR1 SQVTM, CDR2 ANQGSEA.

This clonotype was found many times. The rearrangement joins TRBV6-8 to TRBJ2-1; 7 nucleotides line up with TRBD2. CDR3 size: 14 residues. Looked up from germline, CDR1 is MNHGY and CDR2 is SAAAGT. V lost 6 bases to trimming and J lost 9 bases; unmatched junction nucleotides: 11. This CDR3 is CASRNGRSGGEQFF. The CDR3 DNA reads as TGTGCCAGCAGGAACGGGAGGTCAGGAGGTGAGCAGTTCTTC.

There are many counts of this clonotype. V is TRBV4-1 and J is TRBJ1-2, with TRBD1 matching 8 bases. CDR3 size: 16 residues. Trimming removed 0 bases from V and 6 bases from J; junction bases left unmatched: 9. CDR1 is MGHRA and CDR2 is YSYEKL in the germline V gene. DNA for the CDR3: TGCGCCAGCAGCCAAGATAACGGGGACAGGAAAAATGGCTACACCTTC. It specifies CASSQDNGDRKNGYTF.

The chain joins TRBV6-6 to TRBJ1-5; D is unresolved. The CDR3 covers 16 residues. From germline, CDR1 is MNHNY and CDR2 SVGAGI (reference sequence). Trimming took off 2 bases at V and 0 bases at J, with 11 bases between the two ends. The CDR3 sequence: CASSYEYGDSNQPQHF. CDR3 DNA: TGTGCCAGCAGTTACGAGTATGGGGATAGCAATCAGCCCCAGCATTTT.

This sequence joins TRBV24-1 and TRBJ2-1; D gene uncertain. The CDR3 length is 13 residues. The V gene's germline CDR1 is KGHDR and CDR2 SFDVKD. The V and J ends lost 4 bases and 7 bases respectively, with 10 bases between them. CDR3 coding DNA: TGTGCCACCAGTGACCTATTGGCAAATGAGCAGTTCTTC. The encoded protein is CATSDLLANEQFF.

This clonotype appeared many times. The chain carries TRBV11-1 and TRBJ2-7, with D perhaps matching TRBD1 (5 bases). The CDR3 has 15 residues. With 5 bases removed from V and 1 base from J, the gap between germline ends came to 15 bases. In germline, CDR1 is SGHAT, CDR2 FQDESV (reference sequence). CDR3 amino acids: CASSGSWGQSYEQYF. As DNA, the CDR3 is TGTGCCAGCAGCGGCAGTTGGGGCCAGTCCTACGAGCAGTACTTC.

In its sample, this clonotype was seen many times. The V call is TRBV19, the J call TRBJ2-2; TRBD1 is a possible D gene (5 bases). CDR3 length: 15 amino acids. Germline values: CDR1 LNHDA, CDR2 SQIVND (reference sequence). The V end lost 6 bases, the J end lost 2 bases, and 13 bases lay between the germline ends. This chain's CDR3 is CASRGKGVNTGELFF. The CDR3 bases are TGTGCCAGTAGGGGGAAAGGGGTCAACACCGGGGAGCTGTTTTTT. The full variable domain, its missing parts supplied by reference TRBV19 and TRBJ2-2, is DGGITQSPKYLFRKEGQNVTLSCEQNLNHDAMYWYRQDPGQGLRLIYYSQIVNDFQKGDIAEGYSVSREKKESFPLTVTSAQKNPTAFYLCASRGKGVNTGELFFGEGSRLTVL.